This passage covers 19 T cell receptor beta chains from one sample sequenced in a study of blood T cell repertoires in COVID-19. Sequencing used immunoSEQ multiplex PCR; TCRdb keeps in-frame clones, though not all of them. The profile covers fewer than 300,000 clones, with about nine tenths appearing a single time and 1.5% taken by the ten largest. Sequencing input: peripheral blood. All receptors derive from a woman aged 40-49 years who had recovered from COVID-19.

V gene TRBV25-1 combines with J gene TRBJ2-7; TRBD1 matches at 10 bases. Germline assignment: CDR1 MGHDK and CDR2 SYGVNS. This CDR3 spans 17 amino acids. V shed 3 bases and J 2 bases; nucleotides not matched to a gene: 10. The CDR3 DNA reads TGTGCCAGCAGTGATTCCCGACAGGGGGCGCTGCCCTACGAGCAGTACTTC. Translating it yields CASSDSRQGALPYEQYF.

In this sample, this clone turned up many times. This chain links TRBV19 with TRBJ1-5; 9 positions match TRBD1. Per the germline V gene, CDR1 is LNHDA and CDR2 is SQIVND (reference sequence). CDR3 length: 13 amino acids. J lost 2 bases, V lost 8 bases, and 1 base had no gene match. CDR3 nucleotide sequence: TGTGCCAGTCACAGGGGGCGCAATCAGCCCCAGCATTTT. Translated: CASHRGRNQPQHF. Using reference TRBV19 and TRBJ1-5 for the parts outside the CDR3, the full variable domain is DGGITQSPKYLFRKEGQNVTLSCEQNLNHDAMYWYRQDPGQGLRLIYYSQIVNDFQKGDIAEGYSVSREKKESFPLTVTSAQKNPTAFYLCASHRGRNQPQHFGDGTRLSIL.

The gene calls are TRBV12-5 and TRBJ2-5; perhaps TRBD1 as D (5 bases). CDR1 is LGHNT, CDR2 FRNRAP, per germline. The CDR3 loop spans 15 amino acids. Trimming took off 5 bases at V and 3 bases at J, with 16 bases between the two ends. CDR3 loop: CASGAVGRVEETQYF. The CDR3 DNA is TGTGCTAGTGGTGCTGTGGGCAGGGTTGAAGAGACCCAGTACTTC.

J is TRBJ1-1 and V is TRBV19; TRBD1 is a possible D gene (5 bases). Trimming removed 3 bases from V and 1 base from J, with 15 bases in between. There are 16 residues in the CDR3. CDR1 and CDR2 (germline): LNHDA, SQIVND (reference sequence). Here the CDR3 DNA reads TGTGCCAGTAGTATGGCCCCATGGGGCCCGAACACTGAAGCTTTCTTT. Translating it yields CASSMAPWGPNTEAFF.

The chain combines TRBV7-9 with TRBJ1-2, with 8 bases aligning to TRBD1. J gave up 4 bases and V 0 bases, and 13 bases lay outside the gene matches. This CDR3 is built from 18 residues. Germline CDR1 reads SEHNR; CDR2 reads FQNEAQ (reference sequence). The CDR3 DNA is TGTGCCAGCAGCTTAGCGGTTATAGGTACAGGGGGTACCTATGGCTACACCTTC. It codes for CASSLAVIGTGGTYGYTF.

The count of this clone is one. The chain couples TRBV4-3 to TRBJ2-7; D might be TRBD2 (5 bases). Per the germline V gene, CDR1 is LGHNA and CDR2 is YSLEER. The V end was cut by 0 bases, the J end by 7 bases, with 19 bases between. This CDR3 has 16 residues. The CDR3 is CASSQEGPDEDWEQYF. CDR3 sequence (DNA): TGCGCCAGCAGCCAAGAAGGCCCGGATGAGGACTGGGAGCAGTACTTC.

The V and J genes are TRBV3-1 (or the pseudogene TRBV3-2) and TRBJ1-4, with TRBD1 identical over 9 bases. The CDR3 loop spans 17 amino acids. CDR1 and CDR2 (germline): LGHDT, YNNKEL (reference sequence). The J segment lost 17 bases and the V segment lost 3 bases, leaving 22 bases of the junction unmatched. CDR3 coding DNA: TGTGCCAGCAGCCAGTCCGGGACAGGGACCGTCGGGAAGTACGTATTTTTT. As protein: CASSQSGTGTVGKYVFF.

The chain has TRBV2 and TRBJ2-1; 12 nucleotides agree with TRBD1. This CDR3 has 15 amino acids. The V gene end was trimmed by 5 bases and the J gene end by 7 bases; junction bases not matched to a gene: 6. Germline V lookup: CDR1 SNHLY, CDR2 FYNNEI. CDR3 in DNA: TGTGCCAGCAGTTGGGACAGGGGGCGCGAGAATGAGCAGTTCTTC. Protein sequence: CASSWDRGRENEQFF.

This CDR3 reads CASSQDVGDRVGLNTEAFF. The CDR3 DNA reads TGCGCCAGCAGCCAAGATGTTGGGGACAGAGTGGGCTTGAACACTGAAGCTTTCTTT. The chain employs TRBV4-3 and TRBJ1-1, with 7 bases identical to TRBD1. Germline V lookup: CDR1 LGHNA, CDR2 YSLEER. Germline trimming cut 0 bases from V and 0 bases from J; bases unmatched to any gene: 13. The CDR3 length is 19 residues.

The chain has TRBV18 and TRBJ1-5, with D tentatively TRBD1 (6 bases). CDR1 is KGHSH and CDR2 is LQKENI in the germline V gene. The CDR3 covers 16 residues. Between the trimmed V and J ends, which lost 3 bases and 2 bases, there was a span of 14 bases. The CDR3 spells CASSPGARAGNQPQHF. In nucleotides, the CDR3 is TGTGCCAGCTCACCGGGGGCTAGAGCGGGCAATCAGCCCCAGCATTTT. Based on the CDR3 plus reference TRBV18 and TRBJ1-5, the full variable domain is NAGVMQNPRHLVRRRGQEARLRCSPMKGHSHVYWYRQLPEEGLKFMVYLQKENIIDESGMPKERFSAEFPKEGPSILRIQQVVRGDSAAYFCASSPGARAGNQPQHFGDGTRLSIL.

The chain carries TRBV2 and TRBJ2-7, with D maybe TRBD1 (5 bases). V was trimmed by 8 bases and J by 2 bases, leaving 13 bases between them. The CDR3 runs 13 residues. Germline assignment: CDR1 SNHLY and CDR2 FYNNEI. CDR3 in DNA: TGTGCCAGCTTACGGACAATCCCCTACGAGCAGTACTTC. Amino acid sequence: CASLRTIPYEQYF.

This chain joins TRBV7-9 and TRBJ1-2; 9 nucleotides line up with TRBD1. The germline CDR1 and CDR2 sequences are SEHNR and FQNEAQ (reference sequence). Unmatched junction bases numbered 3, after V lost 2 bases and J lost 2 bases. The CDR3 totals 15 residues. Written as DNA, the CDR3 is TGTGCCAGCAGCTTAAAACAGGGGGCCAACTATGGCTACACCTTC. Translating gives CASSLKQGANYGYTF.

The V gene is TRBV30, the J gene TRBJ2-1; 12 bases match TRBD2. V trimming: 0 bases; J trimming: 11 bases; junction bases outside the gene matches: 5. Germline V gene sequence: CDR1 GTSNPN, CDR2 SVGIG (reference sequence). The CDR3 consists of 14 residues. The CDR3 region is CAWSVGLAGGQQFF. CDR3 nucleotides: TGTGCCTGGAGTGTTGGGCTAGCGGGGGGGCAGCAGTTCTTC.

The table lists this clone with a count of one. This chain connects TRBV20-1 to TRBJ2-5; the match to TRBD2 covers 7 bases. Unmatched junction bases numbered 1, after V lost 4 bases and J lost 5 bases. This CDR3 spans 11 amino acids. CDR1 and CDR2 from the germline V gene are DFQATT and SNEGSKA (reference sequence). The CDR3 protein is CSAMGGETQYF. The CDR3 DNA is TGCAGTGCTATGGGGGGGGAGACCCAGTACTTC.

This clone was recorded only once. CDR3 nucleotide sequence: TGCGCCAGCAGCCCTACCGGGGTAGGTAACACTGAAGCTTTCTTT. The encoded protein is CASSPTGVGNTEAFF. The chain carries TRBV4-3 and TRBJ1-1, with D unclear. The germline V and J ends were trimmed by 4 bases and 2 bases, with 14 bases remaining between them. Germline-derived CDR1 and CDR2 are LGHNA and YSLEER. The CDR3 sequence is 15 residues long.

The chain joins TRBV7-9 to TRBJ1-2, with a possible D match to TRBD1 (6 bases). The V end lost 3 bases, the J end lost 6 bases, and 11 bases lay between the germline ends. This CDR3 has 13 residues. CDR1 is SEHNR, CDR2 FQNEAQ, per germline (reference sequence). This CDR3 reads CASSLAGADGYTF. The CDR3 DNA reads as TGTGCCAGCAGCTTGGCAGGGGCCGATGGCTACACCTTC.

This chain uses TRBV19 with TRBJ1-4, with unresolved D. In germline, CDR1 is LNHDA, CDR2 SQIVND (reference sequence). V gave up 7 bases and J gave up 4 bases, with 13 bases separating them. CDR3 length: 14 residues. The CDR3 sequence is CASTTGRNNEKLFF. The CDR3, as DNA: TGTGCCAGTACCACGGGTCGGAATAATGAAAAACTGTTTTTT. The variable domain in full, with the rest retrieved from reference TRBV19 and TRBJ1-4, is DGGITQSPKYLFRKEGQNVTLSCEQNLNHDAMYWYRQDPGQGLRLIYYSQIVNDFQKGDIAEGYSVSREKKESFPLTVTSAQKNPTAFYLCASTTGRNNEKLFFGSGTQLSVL.

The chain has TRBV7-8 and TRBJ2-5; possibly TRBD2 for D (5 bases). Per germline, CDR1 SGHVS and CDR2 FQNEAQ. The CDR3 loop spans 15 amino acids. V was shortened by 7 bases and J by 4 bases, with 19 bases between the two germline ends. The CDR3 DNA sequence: TGTGCCAGCACCTACCAAAGTAGTGAGGGAGAGACCCAGTACTTC. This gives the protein CASTYQSSEGETQYF.

CDR3 DNA sequence: TGTGCCATCAGCAATCTCGGTGAGGTGGGCGAGCAGTACTTC. It yields the protein CAISNLGEVGEQYF. The rearrangement uses TRBV10-3 and TRBJ2-7, with D unclear. V lost 6 bases to trimming and J lost 6 bases, with 18 bases between them. The CDR3 has 14 residues. Germline V gene lookup returns CDR1 ENHRY and CDR2 SYGVKD.